These 22 T cell receptor beta chains were sequenced from one sample in a study of blood T cell repertoires in COVID-19. Profiling relied on immunoSEQ multiplex PCR, and the TCRdb table lists in-frame clones only, not all of them. This sample carries 110,000 to 150,000 clones, around 80% of them seen once, and the ten largest clones take around 2.1%. The sample consisted of peripheral blood. These receptors all come from a woman aged 60-70 years with acute or convalescent COVID-19.

J is TRBJ1-1 and V is TRBV29-1; 8 bases map to TRBD1. V gave up 3 bases and J gave up 11 bases; unmatched junction bases: 14. The germline CDR1 and CDR2 sequences are SQVTM and ANQGSEA. CDR3 length equals 14 residues. For the CDR3, the DNA is TGCAGCGTTGAGGTCGGGCCGACAGGGGAATGGGCTTTCTTT. It codes for CSVEVGPTGEWAFF.

This chain uses TRBV28 with TRBJ1-3, with D perhaps TRBD1 (6 bases). Germline-derived CDR1 and CDR2 are MDHEN and SYDVKM. The CDR3 is made up of 16 amino acids. Trimming took off 6 bases at V and 0 bases at J, with 15 bases between the two ends. The CDR3 region has the DNA TGTGCCAGCAGGGGCAGGGGCCCAATCTCTGGAAACACCATATATTTT. This codes for CASRGRGPISGNTIYF.

This clone came up a few times. The chain joins TRBV19 to TRBJ2-7; D unresolved. Germline V gives CDR1 LNHDA, CDR2 SQIVND (reference sequence). V lost 9 bases to trimming and J lost 8 bases, with 14 bases between them. This CDR3 is built from 11 residues. DNA of the CDR3: TGTGCCAGGAGGCATCCTAGGAAGCAGTACTTC. This sequence encodes CARRHPRKQYF. Combining the CDR3 with reference TRBV19 and TRBJ2-7 gives the whole variable domain DGGITQSPKYLFRKEGQNVTLSCEQNLNHDAMYWYRQDPGQGLRLIYYSQIVNDFQKGDIAEGYSVSREKKESFPLTVTSAQKNPTAFYLCARRHPRKQYFGPGTRLTVT.

V and J are TRBV7-9 and TRBJ2-1; TRBD2 matches 14 bases. The trim removed 5 bases at V and 6 bases at J, leaving 3 bases unmatched. Per the germline V gene, CDR1 is SEHNR and CDR2 is FQNEAQ (reference sequence). This CDR3 contains 15 residues. CDR3 bases: TGTGCCAGCAGCCTGACTAGCGGGAGGGCCAATGAGCAGTTCTTC. Its protein is CASSLTSGRANEQFF.

This clone was seen just once. The genes are TRBV11-3 and TRBJ2-2, with D uncertain. V was trimmed by 5 bases and J by 5 bases, leaving 9 bases between them. Per the germline V gene, CDR1 is SGHNT and CDR2 is YENEEA. The CDR3 loop spans 13 amino acids. Here the CDR3 reads CASSHKTTGELFF. CDR3 sequence (DNA): TGTGCCAGCAGCCATAAAACAACCGGGGAGCTGTTTTTT.

The chain is built from TRBV5-1 and TRBJ2-5; D not certain. V was cut by 0 bases and J by 2 bases, with 11 bases left in between. Germline CDR1 is SGHRS and CDR2 is YFSETQ. This CDR3 is 15 amino acids long. Written as DNA, the CDR3 is TGCGCCAGCAGCTTGGATGGCAGGCCACAAGAGACCCAGTACTTC. Amino acids: CASSLDGRPQETQYF.

In its sample, this clone was seen once. The chain links TRBV5-1 to TRBJ2-7; 13 bases match TRBD2. Looked up from germline, CDR1 is SGHRS and CDR2 is YFSETQ. Trimming took 3 bases from V and 2 from J; bases not matched to a gene: 8. The CDR3 runs to 17 residues. DNA for the CDR3: TGCGCCAGCAGCTCCGTCCCGGGACTAGCGGGACCCTACGAGCAGTACTTC. Translation: CASSSVPGLAGPYEQYF.

CDR3 amino acids: CAWIDRGRAKNIQYF. The CDR3 nucleotides are TGTGCCTGGATAGACAGGGGAAGGGCCAAAAACATTCAGTACTTC. The rearrangement links TRBV30 to TRBJ2-4; TRBD1 matches at 8 bases. The CDR3 has 15 amino acids. The J segment lost 1 base and the V segment lost 4 bases, leaving 6 bases of the junction unmatched. Germline V gives CDR1 GTSNPN, CDR2 SVGIG (reference sequence).

This clone is deemed medium-sized. The chain carries TRBV5-8 and TRBJ2-5, with D possibly TRBD1 on 8 matching bases. This CDR3 contains 15 residues. Trimming removed 4 bases at V and 2 bases at J, with 15 bases between. Germline V gene data show CDR1 as SGHTS and CDR2 as YDEGEE. The CDR3 nucleotides are TGTGCCAGCAGCCCCGGACAGGGAGGGCAAGAGACCCAGTACTTC. Translated: CASSPGQGGQETQYF.

The chain has TRBV19 and TRBJ2-2; D gene unclear. V was shortened by 4 bases and J by 0 bases, with 15 bases between the two germline ends. The germline CDR1 and CDR2 sequences are LNHDA and SQIVND (reference sequence). This CDR3 spans 17 amino acids. This chain's CDR3 is CASSRSPGSSNTGELFF. The CDR3 DNA reads TGTGCCAGTAGTAGATCCCCAGGTTCCTCGAACACCGGGGAGCTGTTTTTT.

V usage is TRBV27 and J usage is TRBJ1-2; D possibly corresponds to TRBD1 (6 bases). V was cut by 3 bases and J by 4 bases, with 15 bases left in between. Per the germline V gene, CDR1 is MNHEY and CDR2 is SMNVEV (reference sequence). The CDR3 runs 15 residues. The CDR3 bases are TGTGCCAGCAGTTTGACAGGATCCCCTATCTATGGCTACACCTTC. Its protein product is CASSLTGSPIYGYTF.

The rearrangement links TRBV27 to TRBJ1-2; D is ambiguous. CDR1 is MNHEY and CDR2 is SMNVEV in the germline V gene (reference sequence). This CDR3 is 15 amino acids long. The germline V and J ends were trimmed by 3 bases and 6 bases, with 17 bases remaining between them. The DNA of the CDR3 is TGTGCCAGCAGTTTTTGGGCCGCTCCTATCGATGGCTACACCTTC. This translates into CASSFWAAPIDGYTF.

This clone was seen just once. V usage is TRBV28 and J usage is TRBJ1-2; 10 bases match TRBD1. Trimming took 5 bases from V and 8 from J; bases not matched to a gene: 5. Germline V CDR1 and CDR2: MDHEN, SYDVKM. This CDR3 spans 13 amino acids. CDR3 in DNA: TGTGCCAGCAGTACGACAGGGGGCGACGGCTACACCTTC. It encodes CASSTTGGDGYTF.

A few counts support this clone. The rearrangement links TRBV28 to TRBJ2-7; 11 positions agree with TRBD2. V lost 3 bases to trimming and J lost 7 bases; unmatched junction nucleotides: 11. Per the germline V gene, CDR1 is MDHEN and CDR2 is SYDVKM. The CDR3 runs 16 residues. CDR3: CASSLGLAGGVREQYF. The CDR3 nucleotides are TGTGCCAGCAGTTTGGGGCTAGCGGGAGGCGTTAGGGAGCAGTACTTC.

V is TRBV28 and J is TRBJ2-5; 9 positions match TRBD2. Unmatched junction bases numbered 10, after V lost 3 bases and J lost 2 bases. The CDR3 spans 17 residues. Germline-derived CDR1 and CDR2 are MDHEN and SYDVKM. The CDR3 DNA follows: TGTGCCAGCAGTTTCTCTAGCGGGACTGGGGGTCAAGAGACCCAGTACTTC. This encodes CASSFSSGTGGQETQYF.

V gene TRBV5-1 combines with J gene TRBJ2-1; maybe TRBD2 (5 bases). This CDR3 spans 16 amino acids. Trimming stripped 0 bases from V and 8 bases from J, with 18 bases between. Germline V lookup: CDR1 SGHRS, CDR2 YFSETQ. This chain's CDR3 is CASSLATASLGDEQFF. CDR3 DNA: TGCGCCAGCAGCTTGGCAACAGCTTCACTAGGCGATGAGCAGTTCTTC.

The CDR3 region has the DNA TGTGCCAGCAGTCCACGGGTGAGCAGGGATCAAGAGACCCAGTACTTC. The encoded protein is CASSPRVSRDQETQYF. This chain uses TRBV28 with TRBJ2-5; D might be TRBD1 (5 bases). CDR3 size: 16 residues. Trimming removed 5 bases at V and 2 bases at J, with 18 bases between. Germline assignment: CDR1 MDHEN and CDR2 SYDVKM.

V usage is TRBV5-1 and J usage is TRBJ1-5; TRBD1 matches 7 bases. Germline lookup yields CDR1 SGHRS and CDR2 YFSETQ. This CDR3 is 14 amino acids long. Trimming cost V 1 base and J 5 bases; bases outside gene matches: 3. CDR3 DNA: TGCGCCAGCAGCTTGAGTACAGGGGATCAGCCCCAGCATTTT. It yields the protein CASSLSTGDQPQHF.

The gene calls are TRBV7-8 and TRBJ1-2; D perhaps matches TRBD1 (5 bases). Trimming stripped 1 base from V and 5 bases from J, with 17 bases between. The V gene's germline CDR1 is SGHVS and CDR2 FQNEAQ. There are 16 residues in the CDR3. In DNA form, the CDR3 reads TGTGCCAGCAGCTTAGGTCGGACATTATCACAGTATGGCTACACCTTC. It yields the protein CASSLGRTLSQYGYTF.

The CDR3 DNA reads TGCGCCAGCAGCCTTACGATAACCCAGGGGGAATCCCTCCACTTT. Protein: CASSLTITQGESLHF. J is TRBJ1-6 and V is TRBV5-1; 7 bases are a match to TRBD1. J was trimmed by 14 bases and V by 4 bases; bases with no gene match: 15. The CDR3 has 15 amino acids. Germline CDR1 is SGHRS and CDR2 is YFSETQ. Variable domain in full (rest from reference TRBV5-1 and TRBJ1-6): KAGVTQTPRYLIKTRGQQVTLSCSPISGHRSVSWYQQTPGQGLQFLFEYFSETQRNKGNFPGRFSGRQFSNSRSEMNVSTLELGDSALYLCASSLTITQGESLHFGNGTRLTVT.

The rearrangement uses TRBV21-1 and TRBJ1-6; the table's TRBD1 call for D was not verified on the DNA. TRBV21-1 is labeled a pseudogene. This CDR3 contains 9 residues. CDR3 amino acids: CARQSPLHF. The CDR3, as DNA: TGTGCCAGACAGTCACCCCTCCACTTT.

This clone was seen a few times. The CDR3 bases are TGTGCCAGCAGCTTGGACTCCCCGCCTTACGAGCAGTACTTC. Translating gives CASSLDSPPYEQYF. The V call is TRBV5-8, the J call TRBJ2-7; D gene uncertain. V was cut by 0 bases and J by 4 bases, with 11 bases left in between. CDR3 size: 14 residues. CDR1 SGHTS and CDR2 YDEGEE come from the germline V gene.